What follows is one TCR beta chain and its context. Its target is unknown. The data derive from a study of cytomegalovirus exposure and HLA in healthy donors. Overall study findings and caveats: Researchers catalogued around 150 TCR beta chains as cytomegalovirus-associated.

PCR primers comprised 60 Vbeta and 13 Jbeta primers. The protocol was immunoSEQ multiplex PCR, while the TCRdb copy is restricted to in-frame clones and leaves out a portion. The data show about 150,000 clones, approximately 81% seen once. The germline V and J ends were trimmed by 3 bases and 6 bases, with 11 bases remaining between them. CDR1 is SQVTM and CDR2 is ANQGSEA in the germline V gene. The CDR3 consists of 13 residues. The material sequenced was PBMCs. The source of this sequence is a boy between 2 and 15 years old in good health and CMV-seronegative. The chain uses TRBV29-1 and TRBJ2-2; tentative D call: TRBD1 (6 bases). The CDR3 reads CSVESDSPGELFF. The CDR3 region has the DNA TGCAGCGTTGAGTCGGACAGCCCCGGGGAGCTGTTTTTT.